The 28 T cell receptor beta chains presented below share a single source sample, sequenced in a study of T cells in women clearing cervical HPV infection. Assay used: immunoSEQ multiplex PCR; TCRdb lists only in-frame clones, some missing. The sample holds 25,000 to 35,000 clones. Sequenced input: blood buffy coat. The source of these receptors is a woman between 18 and 70 years old with a cervical HPV16 infection that either progressed to CIN3+ or cleared (not recorded which).

The sequenced CDR3 bases are TGTGCCAGCAGTTCAGGTCGAGGAAACTATGGC. It encodes CASSSGRGNYG. The whole CDR3 sequence reads CASSSGRGNYGYTF. The rearrangement joins TRBV7-9 to TRBJ1-2; D gene uncertain. The read is 3 residues too short to cover the CDR3 end, so that end is filled in from the germline J gene. The CDR3 runs to 14 residues. CDR1 and CDR2 (germline): SEHNR, FQNEAQ (reference sequence). V lost 6 bases to trimming and J lost 2 bases, with 13 bases between them.

This clone shows up as medium-sized by frequency. The read ends 3 residues before the CDR3 terminus; that terminus is restored from the germline J gene. The chain carries TRBV4-2 and TRBJ1-6, with 7 bases aligning to TRBD1. V shed 4 bases, J shed 3 bases, and the junction held 12 bases outside the gene matches. In germline, CDR1 is LGHNA, CDR2 YNFKEQ. CDR3 length equals 18 residues. The CDR3 is CASSRAGGRRHYNSPLHF. CDR3 DNA (partial): TGTGCCAGCAGCCGCGCAGGGGGACGGCGGCACTATAATTCACCC.

About this clone itself: Read coverage stops 3 residues before the CDR3 terminus; the germline J gene supplies the remainder. This rearrangement joins TRBV7-6 to TRBJ2-2; 9 nucleotides agree with TRBD2. Germline CDR1 is SGHVS and CDR2 is FNYEAQ. V trimming: 5 bases; J trimming: 0 bases; junction bases outside the gene matches: 7. The CDR3 consists of 17 residues. The covered CDR3 bases are TGTGCCAGCAGCCATCTAGCGGGACAGCCGAACACCGGGGAG. Protein sequence: CASSHLAGQPNTGE. The entire CDR3 sequence reads CASSHLAGQPNTGELFF.

Details on this clone: The observed sequence ends 3 residues before the CDR3 terminus, with the missing tail filled in from the germline J gene. The chain recombines TRBV20-1 with TRBJ2-1; 8 bases are a match to TRBD2. The germline gives CDR1 DFQATT, CDR2 SNEGSKA (reference sequence). The CDR3 sequence is 13 residues long. Trimming at V came to 6 bases and at J to 9 bases, leaving 10 bases not matched to a gene. The CDR3 spells CSAPGTRDTEQFF. CDR3 DNA, as far as it was read: TGCAGTGCACCCGGGACTAGGGATACTGAG.

Concerning this clone itself: The CDR3 is cut off 3 residues early in the read; its end comes from the germline J gene. The chain couples TRBV5-1 to TRBJ2-7, with a tentative D call TRBD1 (6 bases). This CDR3 has 12 residues. V was cut by 5 bases and J by 4 bases, with 10 bases left in between. Looked up from germline, CDR1 is SGHRS and CDR2 is YFSETQ. CDR3 bases read: TGCGCCAGCAGAGGCAGGGGTTACGAG. Translating gives CASRGRGYE. The CDR3 reads in full as CASRGRGYEQYF.

As to this clone: The read stops 3 residues short of the end of the CDR3; the missing end is completed from the germline J gene. V usage is TRBV5-1 and J usage is TRBJ1-1; TRBD1 matches 7 bases. CDR3 length: 16 residues. Germline CDR1 is SGHRS and CDR2 is YFSETQ. V lost 4 bases, J lost 3 bases, and 12 bases stayed unmatched. The CDR3 here is CASSIRDSPSYTEAFF. CDR3 DNA, as far as it was read: TGCGCCAGCAGCATCCGGGACAGCCCTTCCTACACTGAA.

About this clone: The read falls 3 residues short of the CDR3 end, and the missing part is taken from the germline J gene. J is TRBJ2-6 and V is TRBV11-2; D call uncertain. The CDR3 totals 14 residues. The germline CDR1 and CDR2 sequences are SGHAT and FQNNGV. With 6 bases removed from V and 4 bases from J, the gap between germline ends came to 10 bases. This CDR3 reads CASRRISGANVLTF. CDR3 bases read: TGTGCCAGCAGGAGAATTAGCGGGGCCAACGTC.

A note on this clone: The read ends 3 residues shy of where the CDR3 ends; the end is completed using the germline J gene. The rearrangement links TRBV10-1 to TRBJ2-3, with D unclear. Germline CDR1 is WNHNN and CDR2 is SYGVQD (reference sequence). The CDR3 extends over 15 amino acids. Trimming took off 4 bases at V and 0 bases at J, with 11 bases between the two ends. The part of the CDR3 DNA that was read is TGCGCCAGCAGTGTAACTGTTCCTAGCACAGATACG. This encodes CASSVTVPSTDT. The entire CDR3 protein reads CASSVTVPSTDTQYF.

Regarding this clone: The read stops 3 residues short of the end of the CDR3; the missing end is completed from the germline J gene. The chain couples TRBV7-2 to TRBJ2-7; weak D call: TRBD2 (5 bases). Germline CDR1 SGHTA, CDR2 FQGNSA. The CDR3 covers 13 residues. The ends were cut back, 4 bases at V and 6 bases at J, with 13 bases in the middle. The CDR3 protein is CASSSHTRSEQYF. The sequenced CDR3 bases are TGTGCCAGCAGCTCCCATACTAGATCCGAG.

Comments on this clone: The read comes to an end 3 residues before the CDR3 does, leaving the germline J gene to fill in the end. The genes are TRBV14 and TRBJ1-2; 9 bases fit TRBD1. J lost 6 bases, V lost 1 base, and 3 bases had no gene match. Germline loops: CDR1 SGHDN, CDR2 FVKESK. CDR3 length: 14 residues. The CDR3 loop reads CASSQGNRGHGYTF. CDR3 bases read: TGTGCCAGCAGCCAAGGGAACAGGGGGCATGGC.

Concerning this clone: The read comes to an end 3 residues before the CDR3 does, leaving the germline J gene to fill in the end. The V and J genes are TRBV10-3 and TRBJ2-5, with D possibly being TRBD1 (5 bases). Trimming removed 7 bases at V and 3 bases at J, with 6 bases between. Germline V gene sequence: CDR1 ENHRY, CDR2 SYGVKD. The length of the CDR3 is 11 residues. The covered CDR3 bases are TGTGCCATCATAGGGGAAGAGACC. This encodes CAIIGEET. From start to end, the CDR3 is CAIIGEETQYF.

For this clone: The read ends 3 residues early relative to the CDR3; the germline J gene fills the gap. The chain has TRBV6-1 and TRBJ2-2; the match to TRBD2 covers 7 bases. The CDR3 totals 14 residues. Per the germline V gene, CDR1 is MNHNS and CDR2 is SASEGT. Incomplete CDR3 DNA: TGTGCCAGCAGTGAAGGTGGGAGGGGTTCACCG. This translates into CASSEGGRGSP. The entire CDR3 protein reads CASSEGGRGSPLFF.

As for this clone: Read coverage stops 3 residues before the CDR3 terminus; the germline J gene supplies the remainder. This rearrangement joins TRBV30 to TRBJ2-3, with D maybe TRBD2 (6 bases). The germline V gene has CDR1 GTSNPN and CDR2 SVGIG (reference sequence). V was cut by 2 bases and J by 1 base, with 13 bases left in between. This CDR3 has 15 amino acids. CDR3 bases read: TGTGCCTGGAGTCCGACGGGGGTGGGCACAGATACG. Translating gives CAWSPTGVGTDT. The complete CDR3 protein is CAWSPTGVGTDTQYF.

Comment on this clone: The observed sequence ends 3 residues before the CDR3 terminus, with the missing tail filled in from the germline J gene. The chain carries TRBV4-1 and TRBJ1-5; the D is unclear. Trimming left V 0 bases short and J 2 bases short, with 11 bases between. CDR3 length equals 16 residues. The V gene's germline CDR1 is MGHRA and CDR2 YSYEKL. The sequenced part of the CDR3 DNA is TGCGCCAGCAGCCAAGAAGTGGCCCGAGGCAATCAGCCC. Protein sequence: CASSQEVARGNQP. The complete CDR3 sequence is CASSQEVARGNQPQHF.

Remarks on this clone: The read finishes 3 residues shy of the CDR3 end, and the germline J gene is used to complete it. The J gene is TRBJ2-1, the V gene TRBV10-3; TRBD2 aligns across 14 bases. The CDR3 spans 14 residues. CDR1 and CDR2 from the germline V gene are ENHRY and SYGVKD. Trimming took 6 bases from V and 7 from J; bases not matched to a gene: 2. The CDR3 bases that were read are TGTGCCATCAGCGGGACTAGCGGGGGAAATGAG. Encoded protein: CAISGTSGGNE. The complete CDR3 sequence is CAISGTSGGNEQFF.

On this clone itself: From the germline J gene comes the end of the CDR3, since the read stops 3 residues before it. The chain couples TRBV5-1 to TRBJ1-4, with D maybe TRBD1 (5 bases). From germline, CDR1 is SGHRS and CDR2 YFSETQ. The CDR3 has 16 amino acids. CDR3 sequence: CASSLEQYSGANVLFF. Partial CDR3 DNA: TGCGCCAGCAGCTTGGAACAGTACTCTGGGGCCAACGTA.

On this clone itself: The read gets to within 3 residues of the CDR3 end, and the germline J gene fills in the rest. This chain links TRBV10-3 with TRBJ1-2; 9 nucleotides agree with TRBD1. CDR3 length: 14 amino acids. V was clipped by 5 bases and J by 5 bases; unmatched bases: 6. Germline CDR1 ENHRY, CDR2 SYGVKD. The CDR3 spells CAISHAGQGYGYTF. The covered CDR3 bases are TGTGCCATCAGTCACGCCGGACAGGGGTATGGC.

On this clone: Read sequence stops 3 residues before the CDR3 end, and the germline J gene provides the missing end. The chain has TRBV6-4 and TRBJ1-5; 10 nucleotides agree with TRBD1. The CDR3 has 18 amino acids. The V gene end was trimmed by 2 bases and the J gene end by 0 bases; junction bases not matched to a gene: 7. Per germline, CDR1 MRHNA and CDR2 SNTAGT. The part of the CDR3 DNA that was read is TGTGCCAGCAGTGACAATGGACAGGGGGGAGCTAGCAATCAGCCC. It specifies CASSDNGQGGASNQP. The CDR3 in full is CASSDNGQGGASNQPQHF.

Remarks on this clone: The read stops 3 residues short of the end of the CDR3; the missing end is completed from the germline J gene. This chain connects TRBV6-4 to TRBJ2-7; 7 bases fit TRBD1. The CDR3 is 14 residues long. The germline CDR1 and CDR2 sequences are MRHNA and SNTAGT. The V and J ends lost 4 bases and 1 base, in that order; junction bases with no gene match: 4. The CDR3 spells CASSGQGSSYEQYF. The sequenced part of the CDR3 DNA is TGTGCCAGCAGTGGACAGGGATCATCCTACGAG.

Concerning this clone itself: From the germline J gene comes the end of the CDR3, since the read stops 3 residues before it. The rearrangement joins TRBV10-3 to TRBJ2-7, with 7 bases fitting TRBD2. The germline CDR1 and CDR2 sequences are ENHRY and SYGVKD. The CDR3 loop spans 15 amino acids. J was trimmed by 6 bases and V by 4 bases; bases with no gene match: 12. CDR3 DNA (partial): TGTGCCATCAGTGGGGGGGGACTACGTTCGGTCGAG. Encoded protein: CAISGGGLRSVE. The full CDR3 protein reads CAISGGGLRSVEQYF.

Comment on this clone: The read ends 3 residues early relative to the CDR3; the germline J gene fills the gap. V usage is TRBV7-9 and J usage is TRBJ2-3; 9 positions match TRBD2. Germline loops: CDR1 SEHNR, CDR2 FQNEAQ (reference sequence). This CDR3 has 15 amino acids. The V and J ends lost 4 bases and 5 bases, in that order; junction bases with no gene match: 7. The CDR3 DNA, read in part, is TGTGCCAGCAGCTCCGTAGCGGGGGAAGTAGATACG. Its protein product is CASSSVAGEVDT. From start to end, the CDR3 is CASSSVAGEVDTQYF.

In the case of this clone: The read stops 3 residues short of the end of the CDR3; the missing end is completed from the germline J gene. This rearrangement joins TRBV30 to TRBJ2-1; D gene uncertain. Germline loops: CDR1 GTSNPN, CDR2 SVGIG (reference sequence). The V gene lost 6 bases and the J gene lost 7 bases, with 16 bases spanning the gap. This CDR3 has 13 amino acids. The CDR3 loop reads CACRFLVPNEQFF. The DNA read from the CDR3 is TGTGCCTGCCGGTTTCTTGTTCCGAATGAG.

Comment on this clone: The sequence runs out 3 residues before the end of the CDR3; the remainder is reconstructed from the germline J gene. The genes are TRBV5-5 and TRBJ2-7, with a weak D call TRBD1 (6 bases). Germline CDR1 and CDR2: SGHKS and YYEKEE (reference sequence). Trimming stripped 0 bases from V and 3 bases from J, with 10 bases between. This CDR3 has 14 amino acids. The sequenced CDR3 bases are TGTGCCAGCAGCTTGGCACAGGGCTACTACGAG. Encoded protein: CASSLAQGYYE. The whole CDR3 protein reads CASSLAQGYYEQYF. Full variable domain (rest looked up from reference TRBV5-5 and TRBJ2-7): DAGVTQSPTHLIKTRGQQVTLRCSPISGHKSVSWYQQVLGQGPQFIFQYYEKEERGRGNFPDRFSARQFPNYSSELNVNALLLGDSALYLCASSLAQGYYEQYFGPGTRLTVT.

About this clone itself: With the read ending 3 residues before the CDR3 end, the germline J gene is used to fill in that end. The chain couples TRBV27 to TRBJ1-5, with D tentatively TRBD1 (6 bases). This CDR3 is built from 17 residues. Germline V CDR1 and CDR2: MNHEY, SMNVEV (reference sequence). V was trimmed by 2 bases and J by 4 bases, leaving 18 bases between them. Here the CDR3 reads CASSLRSPTGPNQPQHF. CDR3 DNA (partial): TGTGCCAGCAGTTTAAGAAGCCCGACAGGCCCTAATCAGCCC.

A word on this clone: The read is 3 residues too short to cover the CDR3 end, so that end is filled in from the germline J gene. V is TRBV6-2 or TRBV6-3 and J is TRBJ1-5; 10 bases are shared with TRBD1. CDR1 and CDR2 from the germline V gene are MNHEY and SVGEGT. The CDR3 consists of 14 residues. With V trimmed by 5 bases and J by 5 bases, 3 bases remained unmatched. CDR3 DNA (partial): TGTGCCAGCAGTCATGGGACAGGGGATCAGCCC. It codes for CASSHGTGDQP. The complete CDR3 reads CASSHGTGDQPQHF.

Concerning this clone itself: Read coverage stops 3 residues before the CDR3 terminus; the germline J gene supplies the remainder. The rearrangement links TRBV27 to TRBJ1-1; a possible D gene is TRBD1 (5 bases). The germline gives CDR1 MNHEY, CDR2 SMNVEV (reference sequence). The CDR3 runs to 13 residues. Trimming took off 3 bases at V and 6 bases at J, with 11 bases between the two ends. CDR3 bases read: TGTGCCAGCAGTTTCCAGGGTGAAGCTGAA. This codes for CASSFQGEAE. The entire CDR3 is CASSFQGEAEAFF.

In the case of this clone: From the germline J gene comes the end of the CDR3, since the read stops 3 residues before it. This rearrangement joins TRBV2 to TRBJ2-3; D possibly corresponds to TRBD1 (5 bases). Germline assignment: CDR1 SNHLY and CDR2 FYNNEI. The length of the CDR3 is 12 residues. CDR3 amino acids: CATPQSPGTQYF. Partial CDR3 DNA: TGTGCCACCCCCCAGTCCCCAGGGACG.

Details on this clone: Read sequence stops 3 residues before the CDR3 end, and the germline J gene provides the missing end. J is TRBJ2-7 and V is TRBV11-2; possibly TRBD2 for D (6 bases). Trimming left V 6 bases short and J 4 bases short, with 16 bases between. This CDR3 spans 14 amino acids. Per germline, CDR1 SGHAT and CDR2 FQNNGV. CDR3 amino acids: CASSLGRTKYEQYF. The covered CDR3 bases are TGTGCCAGCAGTTTGGGTCGGACTAAATACGAG.